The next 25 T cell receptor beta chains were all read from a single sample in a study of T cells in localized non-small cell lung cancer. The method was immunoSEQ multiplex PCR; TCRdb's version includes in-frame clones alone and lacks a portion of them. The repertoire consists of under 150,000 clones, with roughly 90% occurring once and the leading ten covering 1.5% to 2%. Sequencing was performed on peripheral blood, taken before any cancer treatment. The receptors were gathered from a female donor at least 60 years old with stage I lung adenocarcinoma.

The CDR3 DNA follows: TGTGCCAGCAGTGAATTTCGGGTAACAAATTCACCCCTCCACTTT. Its translation: CASSEFRVTNSPLHF. V usage is TRBV25-1 and J usage is TRBJ1-6; D gene ambiguous. Germline CDR1 and CDR2: MGHDK and SYGVNS. The CDR3 extends over 15 amino acids. V shed 1 base and J shed 7 bases, with 11 bases lying between them.

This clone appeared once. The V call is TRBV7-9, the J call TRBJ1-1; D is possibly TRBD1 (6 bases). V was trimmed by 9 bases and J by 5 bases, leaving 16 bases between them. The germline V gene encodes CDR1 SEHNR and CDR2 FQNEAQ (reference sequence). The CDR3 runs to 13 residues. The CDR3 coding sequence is TGTGCCAGGAGGGCAGGGGTAGGGACTGAAGCTTTCTTT. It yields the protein CARRAGVGTEAFF.

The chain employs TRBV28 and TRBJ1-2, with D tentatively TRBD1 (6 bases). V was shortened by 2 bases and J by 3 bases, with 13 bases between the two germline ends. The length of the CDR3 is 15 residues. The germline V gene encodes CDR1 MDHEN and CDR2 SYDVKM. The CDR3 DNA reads TGTGCCAGCAGTTTACCGAGAGGGGGGTACTATGGCTACACCTTC. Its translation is CASSLPRGGYYGYTF.

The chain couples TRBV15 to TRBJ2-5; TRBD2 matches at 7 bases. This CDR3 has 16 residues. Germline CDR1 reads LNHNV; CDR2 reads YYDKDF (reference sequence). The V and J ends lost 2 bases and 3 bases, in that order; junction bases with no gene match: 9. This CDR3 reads CATSRTSPGGKETQYF. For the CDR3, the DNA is TGTGCCACCAGCAGAACAAGCCCGGGAGGAAAAGAGACCCAGTACTTC.

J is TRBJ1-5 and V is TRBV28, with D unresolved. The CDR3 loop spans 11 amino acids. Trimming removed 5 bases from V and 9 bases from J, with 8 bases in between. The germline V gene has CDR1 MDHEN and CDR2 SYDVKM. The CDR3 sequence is CASSPPGPQHF. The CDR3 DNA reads TGTGCCAGCAGTCCCCCAGGGCCCCAGCATTTT.

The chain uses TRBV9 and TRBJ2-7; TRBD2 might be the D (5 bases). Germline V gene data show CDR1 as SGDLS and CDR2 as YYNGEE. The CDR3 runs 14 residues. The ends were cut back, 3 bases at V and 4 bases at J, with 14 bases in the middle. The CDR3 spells CASSGGGRGYEQYF. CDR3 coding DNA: TGTGCCAGCAGCGGTGGAGGTCGCGGTTACGAGCAGTACTTC.

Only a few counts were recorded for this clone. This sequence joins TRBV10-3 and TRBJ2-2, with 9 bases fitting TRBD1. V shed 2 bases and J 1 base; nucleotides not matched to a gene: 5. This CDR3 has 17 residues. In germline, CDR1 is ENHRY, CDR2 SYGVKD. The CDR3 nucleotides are TGTGCCATCAGTGAGGTGCCGGGACAGGGGAACACCGGGGAGCTGTTTTTT. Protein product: CAISEVPGQGNTGELFF.

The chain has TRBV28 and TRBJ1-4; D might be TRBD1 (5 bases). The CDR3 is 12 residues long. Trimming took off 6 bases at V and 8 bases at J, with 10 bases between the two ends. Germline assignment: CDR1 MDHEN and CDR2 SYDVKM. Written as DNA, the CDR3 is TGTGCCAGCAGGGCGGGGCTCGAAAAACTGTTTTTT. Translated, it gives CASRAGLEKLFF.

CDR3: CASSGGLTGNYNEQFF. The DNA for the CDR3 is TGTGCCAGCAGCGGAGGCCTCACAGGGAACTACAATGAGCAGTTCTTC. The rearrangement joins TRBV9 to TRBJ2-1; maybe TRBD1 (6 bases). Trimming cost V 3 bases and J 3 bases, with 16 bases left between them. Germline values: CDR1 SGDLS, CDR2 YYNGEE. The CDR3 runs to 16 residues.

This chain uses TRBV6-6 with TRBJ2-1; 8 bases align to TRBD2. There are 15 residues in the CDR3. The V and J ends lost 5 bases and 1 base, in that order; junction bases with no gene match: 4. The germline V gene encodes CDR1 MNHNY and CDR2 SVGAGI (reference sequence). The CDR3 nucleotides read TGTGCCAGCAGTACGACTAGCGCGTCCTACAATGAGCAGTTCTTC. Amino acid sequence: CASSTTSASYNEQFF.

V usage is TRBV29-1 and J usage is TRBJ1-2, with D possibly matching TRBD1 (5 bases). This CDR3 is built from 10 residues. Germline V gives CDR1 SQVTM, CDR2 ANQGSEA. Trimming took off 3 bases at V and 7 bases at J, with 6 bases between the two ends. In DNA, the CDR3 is TGCAGCGTTGAGGGGGTTGGCTACACCTTC. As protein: CSVEGVGYTF. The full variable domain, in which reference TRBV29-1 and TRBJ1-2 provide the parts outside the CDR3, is SAVISQKPSRDICQRGTSLTIQCQVDSQVTMMFWYRQQPGQSLTLIATANQGSEATYESGFVIDKFPISRPNLTFSTLTVSNMSPEDSSIYLCSVEGVGYTFGSGTRLTVV.

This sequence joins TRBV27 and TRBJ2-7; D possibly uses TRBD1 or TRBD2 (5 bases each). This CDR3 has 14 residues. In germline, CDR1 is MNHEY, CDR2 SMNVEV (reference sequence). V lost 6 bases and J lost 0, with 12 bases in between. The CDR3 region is CASSPWGSSYEQYF. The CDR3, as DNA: TGTGCCAGCAGCCCCTGGGGGAGCTCCTACGAGCAGTACTTC.

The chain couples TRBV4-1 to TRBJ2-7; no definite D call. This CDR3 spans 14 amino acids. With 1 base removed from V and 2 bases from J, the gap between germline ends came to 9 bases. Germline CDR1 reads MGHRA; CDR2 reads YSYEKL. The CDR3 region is CASSQVPATYEQYF. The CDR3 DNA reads TGCGCCAGCAGCCAAGTTCCGGCCACCTACGAGCAGTACTTC.

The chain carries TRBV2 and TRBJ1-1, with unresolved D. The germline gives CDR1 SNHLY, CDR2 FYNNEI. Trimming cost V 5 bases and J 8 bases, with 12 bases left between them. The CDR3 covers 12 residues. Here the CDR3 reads CASSIPYHEAFF. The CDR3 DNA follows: TGTGCCAGCAGTATCCCGTATCACGAAGCTTTCTTT.

DNA of the CDR3: TGTGCCAGCAGACCCGTGACAGGGGTGGAGCAGTACTTC. Amino acids: CASRPVTGVEQYF. The chain employs TRBV5-8 and TRBJ2-7, with 8 positions matching TRBD1. The trim removed 5 bases at V and 7 bases at J, leaving 8 bases unmatched. This CDR3 has 13 amino acids. Looked up from germline, CDR1 is SGHTS and CDR2 is YDEGEE. Drawing the rest from reference TRBV5-8 and TRBJ2-7, the complete variable domain is EAGVTQSPTHLIKTRGQQATLRCSPISGHTSVYWYQQALGLGLQFLLWYDEGEERNRGNFPPRFSGRQFPNYSSELNVNALELEDSALYLCASRPVTGVEQYFGPGTRLTVT.

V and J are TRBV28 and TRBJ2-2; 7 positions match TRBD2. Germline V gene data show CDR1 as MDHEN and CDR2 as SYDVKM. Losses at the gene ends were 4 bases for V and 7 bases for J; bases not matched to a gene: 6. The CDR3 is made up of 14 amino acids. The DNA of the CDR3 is TGTGCCAGCAGTTCCGGCGGGAGAAACGGGGAGCTGTTTTTT. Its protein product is CASSSGGRNGELFF.

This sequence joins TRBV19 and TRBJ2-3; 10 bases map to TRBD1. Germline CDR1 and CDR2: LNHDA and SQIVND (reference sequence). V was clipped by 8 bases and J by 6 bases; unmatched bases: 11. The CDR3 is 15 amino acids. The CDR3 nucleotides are TGTGCCAGTCGAAGGGCAGGACAGGGGGGCGATACGCAGTATTTT. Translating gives CASRRAGQGGDTQYF. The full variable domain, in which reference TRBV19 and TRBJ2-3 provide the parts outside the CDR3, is DGGITQSPKYLFRKEGQNVTLSCEQNLNHDAMYWYRQDPGQGLRLIYYSQIVNDFQKGDIAEGYSVSREKKESFPLTVTSAQKNPTAFYLCASRRAGQGGDTQYFGPGTRLTVL.

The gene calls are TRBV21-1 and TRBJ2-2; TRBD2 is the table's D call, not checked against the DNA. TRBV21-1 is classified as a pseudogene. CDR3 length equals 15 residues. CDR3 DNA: TGTGCCAGCAGCACAGGACTAGCGGAGGTCGGGGAGCTGTTTTTT. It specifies CASSTGLAEVGELFF.

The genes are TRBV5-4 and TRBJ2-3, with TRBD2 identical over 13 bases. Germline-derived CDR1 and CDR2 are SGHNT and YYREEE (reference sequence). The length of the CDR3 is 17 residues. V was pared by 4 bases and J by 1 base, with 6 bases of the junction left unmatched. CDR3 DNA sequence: TGTGCCAGCAGCGATCGGACTAGCGGGAGTCGCACAGATACGCAGTATTTT. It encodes CASSDRTSGSRTDTQYF.

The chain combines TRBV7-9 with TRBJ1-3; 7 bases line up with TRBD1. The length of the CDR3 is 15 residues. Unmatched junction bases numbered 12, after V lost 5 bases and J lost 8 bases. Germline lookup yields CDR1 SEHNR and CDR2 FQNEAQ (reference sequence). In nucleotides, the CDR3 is TGTGCCAGCAGCCTTTCAGGGGGTCCTCGGGACACCATATATTTT. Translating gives CASSLSGGPRDTIYF.

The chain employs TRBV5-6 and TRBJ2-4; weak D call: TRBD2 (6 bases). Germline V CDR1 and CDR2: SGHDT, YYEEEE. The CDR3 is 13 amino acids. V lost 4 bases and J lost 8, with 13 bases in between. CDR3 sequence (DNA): TGTGCCAGCAGCCTCGAGACGGGAGACATTCAGTACTTC. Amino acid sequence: CASSLETGDIQYF.

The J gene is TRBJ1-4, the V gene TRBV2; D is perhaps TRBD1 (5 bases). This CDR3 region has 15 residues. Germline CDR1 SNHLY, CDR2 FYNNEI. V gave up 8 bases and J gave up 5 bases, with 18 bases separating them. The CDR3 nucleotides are TGTGCCAGCGAGCGATCCGGGACGGAAAATGAAAAACTGTTTTTT. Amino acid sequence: CASERSGTENEKLFF. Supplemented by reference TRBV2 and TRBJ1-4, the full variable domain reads EPEVTQTPSHQVTQMGQEVILRCVPISNHLYFYWYRQILGQKVEFLVSFYNNEISEKSEIFDDQFSVERPDGSNFTLKIRSTKLEDSAMYFCASERSGTENEKLFFGSGTQLSVL.

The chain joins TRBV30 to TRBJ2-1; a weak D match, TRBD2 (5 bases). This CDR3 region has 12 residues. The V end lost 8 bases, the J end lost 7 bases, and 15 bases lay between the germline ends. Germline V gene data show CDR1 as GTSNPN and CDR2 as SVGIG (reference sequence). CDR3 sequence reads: CAQALRGNEQFF. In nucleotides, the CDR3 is TGTGCCCAAGCACTACGAGGGAATGAGCAGTTCTTC.

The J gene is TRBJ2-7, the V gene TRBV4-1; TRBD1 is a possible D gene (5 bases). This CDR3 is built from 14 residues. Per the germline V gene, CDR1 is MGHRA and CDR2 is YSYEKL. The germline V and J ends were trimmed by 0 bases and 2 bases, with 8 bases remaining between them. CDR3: CASSQDFRAYEQYF. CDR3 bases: TGCGCCAGCAGCCAAGATTTCAGGGCCTACGAGCAGTACTTC.

The CDR3 here is CASTLRDRPGYTF. CDR3 in DNA: TGTGCCAGCACCCTCCGGGACAGACCTGGCTACACCTTC. The chain recombines TRBV19 with TRBJ1-2, with 7 bases fitting TRBD1. CDR3 length equals 13 residues. V gave up 9 bases and J gave up 7 bases; unmatched junction bases: 11. Per the germline V gene, CDR1 is LNHDA and CDR2 is SQIVND (reference sequence).